This entry features one TCR beta chain sequence. Its antigen is undetermined. It was around 9 milliliters of peripheral blood that were drawn from each donor. Each sample yielded at least 5.5 micrograms of PBMC total RNA. These data are taken from a study of blood T cells in healthy people across ages. The study's findings and limits: Roughly linear age-related decline in beta diversity appeared, significant by age roughly 40. The diversity estimates, figures obtained from one million T cells, were considered underestimates.

A second PCR, run for roughly 7 to 11 cycles, used a sample-barcoded 5' primer plus a J-beta primer mix. A single record per CDR3 protein comes from TCRdb applying MiXCR to the 5' RACE reads. The sample has roughly 700,000 distinct CDR3 sequences; over 45% are singletons. Per germline, CDR1 DFQATT and CDR2 SNEGSKA (reference sequence). The CDR3 runs to 15 residues. J was trimmed by 3 bases and V by 3 bases; bases with no gene match: 8. The receptor was derived from a woman aged 55-69 years in good health. The gene calls are TRBV20-1 and TRBJ2-7; 10 positions agree with TRBD1. The sequencing input was blood. The CDR3, as DNA: TGCAGTGCTAGGAGTTCCAGGACAGGGGGCTACGAGCAGTACTTC. This gives the protein CSARSSRTGGYEQYF.